The rows below give T cell receptor beta chains drawn from one sample of a study of blood T cell repertoires in COVID-19. Sequencing used immunoSEQ multiplex PCR; TCRdb keeps in-frame clones, though not all of them. Of approximately 97,000 clones in the sample, 85% were seen once. Sequenced: peripheral blood. The receptors were gathered from a man older than 75 with acute or convalescent COVID-19. CDR3s include the opening cysteine and the closing phenylalanine or tryptophan.

TRBV6-5	13	CASSQTIGGGYTF
TRBV15	15	CATSRDSHRVEKAFF
TRBV29-1	10	CAGENSEQFF
TRBV5-1	15	CASSLGTGNSYEQYF
TRBV9	14	CASSVGAQGGELFF
TRBV11-3	16	CASSPRGSSYYNEQFF
TRBV19	14	CASSIMAGRETQYF
TRBV6-1	13	CASSETPYQPQHF
TRBV25-1	12	CASSDGVSGAFF
TRBV11-2	14	CASSPDRGLYEQYF
TRBV10-2	16	CASSEPFGSGANVLTF
TRBV5-1	15	CASSLDSYSNQPQHF
TRBV3-1/TRBV3-2	15	CASSQVIGTGNTIYF
TRBV7-3	13	CASSPTGDYGYTF
TRBV24-1	14	CATSDSGVQETQYF
TRBV9	17	CASSVMPRGGRADEQFF
TRBV7-8	14	CASSFRGSTGELFF
TRBV28	13	CASSDQTYQPQHF
TRBV10-3	11	CAISELDEQFF
TRBV7-2	14	CASSFKKAGTEAFF
TRBV19	12	CASTRDSDGYTF
TRBV28	14	CASRSPGQDSPLHF
TRBV28	14	CASISEGWGSPLHF
TRBV7-3	14	CASSLEQGIGEQFF
TRBV28	16	CASSPPRQGRDYGYTF
TRBV6-1	16	CASSEQGRGIYNEQFF
TRBV28	14	CASSFRGGGNTIYF
TRBV11-3	15	CASSQTGTSEETQYF
TRBV28	17	CASSLSPTGTGVHTQYF
TRBV30	16	CAWSAIKTGRWAQQYF
TRBV4-2	14	CASSQGQGSEKLFF
TRBV5-1	17	CASSSPHRDRVNTEAFF
TRBV18	13	CASSPRSPDTQYF
TRBV6-6	18	CASSLIGTGRHSGNTIYF
TRBV7-9	15	CASSSELTGSNEQFF
TRBV7-2	15	CASSPGGPSGNTIYF
TRBV5-1	14	CASSLGGGTYEQYF
TRBV5-1	12	CASSRAYNEQFF
TRBV28	15	CATTLFGGRDEKLFF
TRBV7-8	16	CASSSRTSGAFYEQYF
TRBV12-3/TRBV12-4	13	CASSWDTIYGYTF
TRBV7-2	13	CASSLRMGGGYTF
TRBV18	14	CASSRDRGDYEQYF
TRBV4-2	16	CASSQESGGREAEAFF
TRBV25-1	14	CASITGTGTGELFF